The rows below give T cell receptor beta chains drawn from one sample of a study of OX40 agonist ivuxolimab in advanced cancers. The repertoire was sequenced with immunoSEQ multiplex PCR; TCRdb's copy has only in-frame clones and lacks some. The sample yields about 70,000 clones, around 86% seen once. The input for sequencing was CD4+ or CD8+ T cells sorted from blood, taken in a trial of the OX40 agonist ivuxolimab. The receptors shown here come from an adult with an advanced solid tumor such as melanoma, head and neck, liver or kidney cancer. Each CDR3 is given with its conserved first and last residue. D genes are given only for firm matches. Clone sizes are given selectively: once, few, many, or a class where the clone is expanded.

TRBV6-1,TRBJ2-1,NA,NA,CASSETVASSYNEQFF,TGTGCCAGCAGTGAAACAGTGGCGAGCTCCTACAATGAGCAGTTCTTC
TRBV18,TRBJ1-6,once,NA,CASSPDTNGDSPLHF,TGTGCCAGCTCACCGGACACGAACGGAGATTCACCCCTCCACTTT
TRBV5-1,TRBJ2-5,NA,NA,CASSTDSTQETQYF,TGCGCCAGCAGCACGGACAGCACTCAAGAGACCCAGTACTTC
TRBV7-9,TRBJ1-5,NA,NA,CASSRGSGEPQHF,TGTGCCAGCAGCCGAGGGTCGGGAGAGCCCCAGCATTTT
TRBV7-2,TRBJ2-3,NA,TRBD2,CASSPVSGGGTDTQYF,TGTGCCAGCAGCCCGGTCAGCGGGGGGGGCACAGATACGCAGTATTTT
TRBV23-1,TRBJ1-2,NA,NA,CASRTRGGYGYTF,TGCGCCAGCAGGACGAGAGGGGGCTATGGCTACACCTTC
TRBV28,TRBJ2-7,NA,NA,CASSRGPYEQYF,TGTGCCAGCAGTCGCGGGCCATACGAGCAGTACTTC
TRBV25-1,TRBJ2-7,NA,NA,CASGKRGRAYEQYF,TGTGCCAGCGGAAAAAGGGGGAGGGCTTACGAGCAGTACTTC
TRBV7-3,TRBJ1-1,NA,TRBD1,CASSGQGNTEAFF,TGTGCCAGCAGCGGACAGGGGAACACTGAAGCTTTCTTT
TRBV7-9,TRBJ1-1,NA,TRBD1,CASSFDRGLNTEAFF,TGTGCCAGCAGCTTTGACAGGGGTCTGAACACTGAAGCTTTCTTT
TRBV30,TRBJ2-1,NA,NA,CAWSGSQLASQFF,TGTGCCTGGAGTGGATCACAGTTAGCCAGCCAGTTCTTC
TRBV7-7,TRBJ2-5,NA,TRBD1,CASSSRQGQETQYF,TGTGCTAGCAGCTCCCGACAGGGGCAAGAGACCCAGTACTTC
TRBV7-8,TRBJ2-2,once,NA,CASSLATTGRELFF,TGTGCCAGCAGCTTAGCAACAACGGGCAGGGAGCTGTTTTTT
TRBV29-1,TRBJ1-2,NA,NA,CSVEDQGGVGYTF,TGCAGCGTTGAAGATCAAGGTGGGGTTGGCTACACCTTC
TRBV5-6,TRBJ1-5,NA,NA,CASSLGGPRIDQPQHF,TGTGCCAGCAGCTTGGGGGGACCAAGAATAGATCAGCCCCAGCATTTT
TRBV7-9,TRBJ2-5,NA,TRBD1,CASSFGTAKKETQYF,TGTGCCAGCAGCTTCGGGACAGCTAAAAAAGAGACCCAGTACTTC
TRBV9,TRBJ2-5,NA,NA,CASSVSGGETQYF,TGTGCCAGCAGCGTAAGTGGCGGGGAGACCCAGTACTTC
TRBV19,TRBJ1-5,NA,TRBD1,CASSIGRDSQPQHF,TGTGCCAGTAGTATCGGTAGGGACAGTCAGCCCCAGCATTTT
TRBV14,TRBJ2-7,NA,NA,CASSRYGSSSYEQYF,TGTGCCAGCAGCCGGTATGGTTCCTCCAGCTACGAGCAGTACTTC
TRBV7-2,TRBJ1-3,NA,NA,CASSPMSSGNTIYF,TGTGCCAGCAGCCCTATGAGTAGCGGAAACACCATATATTTT
TRBV2,TRBJ2-1,NA,NA,CASDPGTGYNEQFF,TGTGCCAGCGATCCAGGGACGGGCTACAATGAGCAGTTCTTC
TRBV25-1,TRBJ1-3,NA,NA,CASSESGAIVNTIYF,TGTGCCAGCAGTGAATCTGGGGCTATCGTAAACACCATATATTTT